The clone carrying this TCR beta chain has only one observation. The antigen is undetermined. TCRdb keeps only in-frame clones here, not all; method: immunoSEQ multiplex PCR. The sample lists some 55,000 clones; around 85% were seen once. This specimen comes from a study of lymphopenia after photon versus proton radiotherapy. Study-level findings and limits: Authors raise, but do not show, better survival with proton therapy. Proton therapy kept repertoires fairly stable, unlike photons, which gained effector/memory cells. After the lymphocyte nadir, photon-treated repertoires showed oligoclonal expansion, especially of CD8+ Temra cells.

V was clipped by 5 bases and J by 9 bases; unmatched bases: 4. Germline assignment: CDR1 LGHNT and CDR2 FRNRAP. The CDR3 contains 12 residues. V usage is TRBV12-5 and J usage is TRBJ2-3, with 8 bases that match TRBD1. Specimen: peripheral blood, collected from a patient treated with photon-based radiotherapy. The receptor was isolated from a middle-aged man with gastric cancer. CDR3 sequence: CASGNRQGTQYF. CDR3 nucleotides: TGTGCTAGTGGTAACAGACAGGGGACGCAGTATTTT.